This T cell receptor (beta chain) was sequenced during a study of T cells in Graves' hyperthyroidism and ophthalmopathy. Researchers amplified the TCR beta CDR3 regions from RNA transcripts. The TCR CDR3 first-round RT-PCR relied on the HTBI primer set. TCRdb analysed the multiplex PCR reads with MiXCR anew, one entry per CDR3 protein. This sample has about 400,000 distinct CDR3 sequences, with over 13% found just once. General observations from the study: It was a median about 6 months before onset that the model predicted ophthalmopathy.

The V and J ends lost 3 bases and 7 bases, in that order; junction bases with no gene match: 6. The CDR3 length is 14 residues. Germline loops: CDR1 KGHSH, CDR2 LQKENI. This clonotype was seen many times. What it binds is not known. Researchers barred patients who had uncontrolled infection, other autoimmune disease, pregnancy or lactation. Fresh peripheral blood, 7.5 to 10 ml, was the source of the PBMCs. The sequenced sample was blood. This rearrangement joins TRBV18 to TRBJ2-4; 7 bases fit TRBD1. The receptor's source is a man aged 45-65 years with Graves' ophthalmopathy. CDR3 in amino acids: CASSPGTERNIQYF. The CDR3 nucleotides are TGTGCCAGCTCACCGGGGACAGAACGGAACATTCAGTACTTC. The full variable domain, in which reference TRBV18 and TRBJ2-4 provide the parts outside the CDR3, is NAGVMQNPRHLVRRRGQEARLRCSPMKGHSHVYWYRQLPEEGLKFMVYLQKENIIDESGMPKERFSAEFPKEGPSILRIQQVVRGDSAAYFCASSPGTERNIQYFGAGTRLSVL.